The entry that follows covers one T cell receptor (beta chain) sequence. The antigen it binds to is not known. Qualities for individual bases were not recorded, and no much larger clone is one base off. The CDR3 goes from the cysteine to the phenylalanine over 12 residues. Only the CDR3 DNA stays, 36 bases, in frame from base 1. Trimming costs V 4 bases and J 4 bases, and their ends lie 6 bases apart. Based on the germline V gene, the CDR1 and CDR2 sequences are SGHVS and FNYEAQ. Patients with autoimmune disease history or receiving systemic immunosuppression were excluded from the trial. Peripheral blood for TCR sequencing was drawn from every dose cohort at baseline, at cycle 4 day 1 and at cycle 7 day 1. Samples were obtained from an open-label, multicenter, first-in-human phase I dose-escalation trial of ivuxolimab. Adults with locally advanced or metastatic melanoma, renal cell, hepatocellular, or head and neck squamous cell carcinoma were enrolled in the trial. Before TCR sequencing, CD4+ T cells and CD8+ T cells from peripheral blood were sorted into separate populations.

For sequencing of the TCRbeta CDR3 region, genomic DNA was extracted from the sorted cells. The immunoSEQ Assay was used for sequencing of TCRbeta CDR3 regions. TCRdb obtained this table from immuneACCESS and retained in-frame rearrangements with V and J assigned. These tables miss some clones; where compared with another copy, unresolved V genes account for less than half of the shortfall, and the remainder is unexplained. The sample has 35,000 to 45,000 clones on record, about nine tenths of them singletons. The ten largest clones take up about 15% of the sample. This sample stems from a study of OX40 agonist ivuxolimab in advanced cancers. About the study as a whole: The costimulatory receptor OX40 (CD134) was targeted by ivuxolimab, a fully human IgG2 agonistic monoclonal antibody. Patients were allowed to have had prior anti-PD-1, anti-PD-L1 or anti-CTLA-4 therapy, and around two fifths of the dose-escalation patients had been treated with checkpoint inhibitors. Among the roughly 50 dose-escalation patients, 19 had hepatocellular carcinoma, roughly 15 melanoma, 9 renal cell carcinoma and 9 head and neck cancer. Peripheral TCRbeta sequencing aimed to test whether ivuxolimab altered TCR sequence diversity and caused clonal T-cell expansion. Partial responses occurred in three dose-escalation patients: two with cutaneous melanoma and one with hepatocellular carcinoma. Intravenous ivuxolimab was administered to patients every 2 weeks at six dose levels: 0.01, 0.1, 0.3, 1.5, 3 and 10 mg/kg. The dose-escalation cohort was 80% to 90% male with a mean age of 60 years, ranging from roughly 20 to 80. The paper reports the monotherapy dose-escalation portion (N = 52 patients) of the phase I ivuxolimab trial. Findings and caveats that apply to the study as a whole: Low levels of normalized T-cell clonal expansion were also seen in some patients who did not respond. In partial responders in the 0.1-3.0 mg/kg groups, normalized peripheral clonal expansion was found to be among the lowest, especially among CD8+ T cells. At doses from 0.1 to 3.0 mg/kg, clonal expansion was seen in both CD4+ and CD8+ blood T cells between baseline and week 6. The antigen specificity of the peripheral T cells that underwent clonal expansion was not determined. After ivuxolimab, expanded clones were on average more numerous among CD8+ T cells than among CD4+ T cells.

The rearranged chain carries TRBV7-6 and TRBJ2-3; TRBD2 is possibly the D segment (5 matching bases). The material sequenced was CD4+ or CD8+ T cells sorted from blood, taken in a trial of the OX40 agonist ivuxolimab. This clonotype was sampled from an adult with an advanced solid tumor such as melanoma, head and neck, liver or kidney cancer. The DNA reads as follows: TGTGCCAGCAGCTCCGGGGCAGATACGCAGTATTTT. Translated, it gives CASSSGADTQYF. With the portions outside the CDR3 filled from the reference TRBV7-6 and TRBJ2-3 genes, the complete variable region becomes GAGVSQSPRYKVTKRGQDVALRCDPISGHVSLYWYRQALGQGPEFLTYFNYEAQQDKSGLPNDRFSAERPEGSISTLTIQRTEQRDSAMYRCASSSGADTQYFGPGTRLTVL.